The 16 T cell receptor beta chains presented below share a single source sample, sequenced in a study of regulatory T cells in long-lasting Graves disease. Stated time point: newly diagnosed GD, antithyroid drugs for less than 3 months. Preparation of the TCR library used RNA extracted from PBMCs. HTBI primers from iRepertoire and Arm-PCR of CDR3 regions yielded the TCR beta libraries. TCRdb reprocessed the multiplex PCR reads via MiXCR and lists one record per CDR3 protein. The table has approximately 400,000 distinct CDR3 sequences, roughly 12% seen once; the top ten hold approximately 17%. A further study also used this sample, focusing on T cells in Graves' hyperthyroidism and ophthalmopathy.

This sample comprised peripheral blood mononuclear cells (PBMCs), obtained at new diagnosis, from a patient treated with antithyroid drugs. The receptors shown here come from a woman between 18 and 30 years old with Graves disease.

On this clonotype: Given a far larger clone just one base away, this is likely a sequencing read error. The genes are TRBV7-8 and TRBJ2-7; D call uncertain. CDR1 is SGHVS and CDR2 is FQNEAQ in the germline V gene. The CDR3 is 14 amino acids. The DNA of the CDR3 is TGTGCCAGCAGCTTAGAGGCCTCCGGCTACAAGCAGTACTTC. Protein product: CASSLEASGYKQYF.

In this sample, this clonotype turned up many times. The chain couples TRBV30 to TRBJ2-2; TRBD1 agrees at 10 bases. CDR1 GTSNPN and CDR2 SVGIG come from the germline V gene (reference sequence). This CDR3 is 16 amino acids long. V was pared by 5 bases and J by 3 bases, with 9 bases of the junction left unmatched. Written as DNA, the CDR3 is TGTGCCTGGGAAGGAGGGGACAGGGGCTACACCGGGGAGCTGTTTTTT. Translating it yields CAWEGGDRGYTGELFF.

In this sample, this clonotype turned up many times. The rearrangement links TRBV27 to TRBJ2-7; TRBD2 aligns across 9 bases. Unmatched junction bases numbered 3, after V lost 6 bases and J lost 3 bases. Germline V lookup: CDR1 MNHEY, CDR2 SMNVEV (reference sequence). This CDR3 has 13 residues. The CDR3 is CASSMTSGYEQYF. The DNA of the CDR3 is TGTGCCAGCAGCATGACTAGCGGCTACGAGCAGTACTTC.

Comment on this clonotype: This clone may be a read error of a much larger clone one base away. The CDR3 ends on some other residue instead of the conserved phenylalanine or tryptophan, so this is likely a read error. This chain links TRBV7-3 with TRBJ2-1, with D perhaps given as TRBD1 or TRBD2 (5 bases each). CDR3 length equals 13 residues. The germline V gene encodes CDR1 SGHTA and CDR2 FQGTGA. Trimming took off 4 bases at V and 6 bases at J, with 10 bases between the two ends. The CDR3, as DNA: TGTGCCAGCAGCTCGGGACGTGTCAATGAGCAGTTCCTC. Translated, it gives CASSSGRVNEQFL.

This clonotype was found many times. The chain uses TRBV7-7 and TRBJ2-1; 9 bases are a match to TRBD2. The CDR3 is 19 amino acids. The germline V gene encodes CDR1 SSHAT and CDR2 FNYEAQ (reference sequence). The CDR3 region is CASPGGGLAPQSSYNEQFF. In DNA form, the CDR3 reads TGTGCTAGCCCCGGAGGCGGACTAGCGCCACAGAGCTCCTACAATGAGCAGTTCTTC.

The chain links TRBV19 to TRBJ1-5; maybe TRBD1 (5 bases). V was cut by 4 bases and J by 9 bases, with 13 bases left in between. The CDR3 is 13 residues long. From germline, CDR1 is LNHDA and CDR2 SQIVND (reference sequence). This CDR3 is CASSRGPDWPQHF. The CDR3 DNA sequence: TGTGCCAGTAGTAGGGGACCAGATTGGCCCCAGCATTTT.

This clonotype was counted at least ten times. This sequence joins TRBV6-2 or TRBV6-3 and TRBJ2-5; D is unclear. CDR1 MNHEY and CDR2 SVGEGT come from the germline V gene. The CDR3 has 11 amino acids. The V gene lost 6 bases and the J gene lost 5 bases, with 7 bases spanning the gap. The CDR3 is CASRGYETQYF. CDR3 nucleotides: TGTGCCAGCAGGGGGTACGAGACCCAGTACTTC.

This clonotype appeared a few times. The gene calls are TRBV6-2 or TRBV6-3 and TRBJ1-1; no reliable D call. CDR1 is MNHEY, CDR2 SVGEGT, per germline. Trimming took off 6 bases at V and 6 bases at J, with 11 bases between the two ends. The CDR3 has 12 amino acids. The CDR3: CASREGKAEAFF. The CDR3 DNA is TGTGCCAGCAGGGAAGGGAAAGCTGAAGCTTTCTTT.

This clonotype came up a few times. The rearrangement joins TRBV4-1 to TRBJ1-2; possibly TRBD1 for D (6 bases). V was trimmed by 1 base and J by 0 bases, leaving 21 bases between them. This CDR3 is 19 amino acids long. From germline, CDR1 is MGHRA and CDR2 YSYEKL. The CDR3 loop is CASSQVPRGGLEANYGYTF. The CDR3 DNA is TGCGCCAGCAGCCAAGTGCCTAGGGGGGGACTTGAAGCTAACTATGGCTACACCTTC.

For this clonotype: A much larger clone lies a single base off, so this may be a read error. V and J are TRBV29-1 and TRBJ2-1; no firm D call. This CDR3 is 12 amino acids long. Germline assignment: CDR1 SQVTM and CDR2 ANQGSEA. The CDR3 reads CGVGQPYNEQFF. The CDR3 coding sequence is TGCGGCGTTGGGCAGCCCTACAATGAGCAGTTCTTC.

This clonotype was observed many times. The chain combines TRBV6-4 with TRBJ2-2; 7 bases align to TRBD2. V trimming: 0 bases; J trimming: 2 bases; junction bases outside the gene matches: 3. Germline CDR1 is MRHNA and CDR2 is SNTAGT. The CDR3 is 16 amino acids. The CDR3 DNA reads as TGTGCCAGCAGTGACTCCGGGACTACCAACACCGGGGAGCTGTTTTTT. Its protein product is CASSDSGTTNTGELFF.

This clonotype was picked up many times. The rearrangement joins TRBV7-9 to TRBJ2-1; 11 bases line up with TRBD1. The CDR3 has 16 residues. Losses at the gene ends were 5 bases for V and 0 bases for J; bases not matched to a gene: 3. CDR1 is SEHNR, CDR2 FQNEAQ, per germline (reference sequence). Here the CDR3 DNA reads TGTGCCAGCAGCCTCGGGACAGGGGGCTCCTACAATGAGCAGTTCTTC. It yields the protein CASSLGTGGSYNEQFF.

Many counts were recorded for this clonotype. V and J are TRBV11-2 and TRBJ2-1, with 7 bases fitting TRBD2. The ends lost 3 bases at V and 5 bases at J; junction bases unmatched: 7. Germline CDR1 is SGHAT and CDR2 is FQNNGV. The CDR3 spans 15 residues. Here the CDR3 reads CASSFLGTTDNEQFF. The CDR3 region has the DNA TGTGCCAGCAGCTTCCTCGGGACTACCGACAATGAGCAGTTCTTC.

This clonotype was seen more than once but under ten times. A much bigger clone sits one base away, suggesting this may be a read error. The gene calls are TRBV11-2 and TRBJ2-1, with D unclear. CDR1 is SGHAT, CDR2 FQNNGV, per germline. The CDR3 spans 20 residues. Trimming pared 3 bases from V and 5 bases from J, leaving 29 bases between. This CDR3 is CASSLLGISSWSSFNNEQFF. The CDR3 nucleotides are TGTGCCAGCAGCTTGTTGGGTATTAGCAGTTGGTCCTCGTTCAACAATGAGCAGTTCTTC.

In this sample, this clonotype turned up many times. The chain joins TRBV9 to TRBJ2-1, with 9 nucleotides matching TRBD2. Germline trimming cut 2 bases from V and 4 bases from J; bases unmatched to any gene: 7. CDR3 length: 16 amino acids. Germline V gene data show CDR1 as SGDLS and CDR2 as YYNGEE. The CDR3 sequence: CASSVFKTSGYNEQFF. For the CDR3, the DNA is TGTGCCAGCAGCGTTTTTAAGACTAGCGGTTACAATGAGCAGTTCTTC.

About this clonotype: One base away lies a much larger clone, so this may be a sequencing read error. The V call is TRBV12-3 or TRBV12-4, the J call TRBJ2-3; the match to TRBD2 covers 11 bases. V shed 3 bases, J shed 2 bases, and the junction held 4 bases outside the gene matches. The CDR3 has 16 amino acids. The CDR3 sequence: CASSFLLAGATDTQYF. CDR3 coding DNA: TGTGCCAGCAGTTTCTTACTAGCGGGGGCCACAGATACGCAGTATTTT.